The text below deals with one T cell receptor beta chain. The data were taken from a study of blood T cell repertoires in COVID-19. In the study overall: Sites in the United States, Italy and Spain provided acute and convalescent COVID-19 samples. T cells, B-cell-depleted T cells, or PBMCs supplied cDNA or gDNA.

Under the authors' procedure: Reference gene primer amplification in the assay estimated nucleated cell counts. Assay used: immunoSEQ multiplex PCR; TCRdb lists only in-frame clones, some missing. Clone size and V and J calls were adopted from that table, with D and trimming inferred from the DNA. Here the sample spans 100,000 to 130,000 clones, 71% being singletons. The CDR3 is 14 amino acids. Per the germline V gene, CDR1 is MDHEN and CDR2 is SYDVKM. V shed 7 bases and J shed 0 bases, with 10 bases lying between them. The J gene is TRBJ2-1, the V gene TRBV28, with D possibly being TRBD2 (5 bases). What was sequenced was peripheral blood. This clonotype originated in a woman in her forties with acute or convalescent COVID-19. The CDR3 sequence: CASIRGSSYNEQFF. CDR3 nucleotides: TGTGCCAGCATTCGGGGAAGCTCCTACAATGAGCAGTTCTTC. The full variable domain, with the rest looked up from reference TRBV28 and TRBJ2-1, is DVKVTQSSRYLVKRTGEKVFLECVQDMDHENMFWYRQDPGLGLRLIYFSYDVKMKEKGDIPEGYSVSREKKERFSLILESASTNQTSMYLCASIRGSSYNEQFFGPGTRLTVL.